This paragraph covers one T cell receptor (beta chain) sequence. There are many counts of this clonotype. No antigen is known for it. No much larger clone exists at a distance of one base, and base qualities are not known. This sample is drawn from a study of T cells in Graves' hyperthyroidism and ophthalmopathy (dated by TCRdb to between 2019 and 2020). Regarding the complete study: TCR V-J signatures able to tell the groups apart were searched for in a discovery cohort of 90 to 100 patients, of whom roughly 42 had Graves' ophthalmopathy and 55 to 65 had stable Graves' hyperthyroidism. Prospective prediction of ophthalmopathy was tested in an independent validation cohort of fewer than 20 hyperthyroidism patients and 17 patients who later progressed to ophthalmopathy. The 100 discovery patients were randomly divided into training and test sets at a 7:3 ratio. Thyroid tissue and blood T-cell repertoires from six Graves' hyperthyroidism patients were also compared in the study. After sampling, hyperthyroidism patients received methimazole starting at 30 mg daily, and ophthalmopathy patients received high-dose intravenous methylprednisolone. TCR Vbeta CDR3 sequencing of 135 peripheral blood samples (about 45 ophthalmopathy, around 80 hyperthyroidism and around 17 progressor patients) is reported in the paper. The research as a whole found: During validation, the model predicted progression to ophthalmopathy a median of approximately 6.5 months ahead of onset, with around 70% sensitivity and almost 75% specificity. Blood samples also contained most of the expanded thyroid clonotypes (frequency above 0.001), which suggests that blood repertoires may reflect thyroid immune responses. In cross-validation, a model built on a 13 V-J signature told ophthalmopathy apart from stable hyperthyroidism with approximately 90% sensitivity and roughly 82% specificity, and in testing the same model reached 80%/75%. No statistical method was used to fix the sample size in advance, and group allocation was not hidden from the investigators.

Stable Graves' hyperthyroidism was defined as no progression to ophthalmopathy during 18 months of follow-up. Hyperthyroidism patients were newly diagnosed, with disease duration under 2 months, and aged 18 to 65 years. Patients with uncontrolled infections, other autoimmune diseases, pregnancy or lactation were excluded. Clinical symptoms, serum thyroxine and TRAb, thyroid ultrasound, and orbital computed tomography formed the basis for the diagnoses. Total RNA was extracted using Trizol reagent, and RNA quality was assessed on an Agilent 2100 Bioanalyzer. The TCR beta CDR3 regions were amplified from the RNA transcripts. A first-round RT-PCR of the TCR CDR3 used the HTBI primer set with the Qiagen OneStep RT-PCR kit. The libraries were constructed in a second round of multiplex PCR and then size-selected and purified. The libraries were sequenced on an Illumina HiSeq2000 using paired-end 100 bp reads. The authors' pipeline ran thus. Raw data were processed with SOAPnuke, discarding reads with adapters, uncalled bases, mean Phred below 15, or no exact constant-primer or identifier match. COPE v1.2.5 was used to merge the high-quality paired reads, and each unique nucleotide sequence was defined as a clonotype. MiTCR v1.1 was used to align clonotypes to the IMGT TRBV, TRBD and TRBJ reference segments. Analysis was restricted to V-J combinations with a frequency above 0.0001, which covered over 98% of repertoires. The TCS score was defined as the ratio of F50 (clonal expansion) to E x V (chaos), calculated using BLOSUM62-based TCRdist between CDR3 peptides within each V-J. Welch's t-statistics and random forest reduced roughly 540 V-J features to roughly 13, which were used in a naive Bayes classifier (R e1071). The similarity between thyroid and blood repertoires was quantified using the Morisita-Horn index. Starting from the raw public reads, TCRdb applied fastp trimming at Q25, assembled clones with MiXCR and retained in-frame beta chains. Here each entry gathers all rows of one CDR3 protein and keeps the most common genes and DNA. TCRdb's processing, not the authors' own work, is the source of the V and J calls. This sample lists 89,000 or so distinct CDR3 sequences; roughly 40% were detected once. 10% to 13% of the sample is taken by the ten largest.

Trimming takes 7 bases from V and 2 bases from J, and the germline ends sit 18 bases apart. The germline V gene encodes CDR1 MNHNY and CDR2 SVGAGI (reference sequence). Its CDR3 holds 15 amino acids, cysteine through phenylalanine. The kept DNA is CDR3 alone, 45 bases in frame from the first base. What was sequenced was peripheral blood or thyroid tissue (not recorded which). This sequence originates from a young woman with Graves' hyperthyroidism. The rearranged segments are TRBV6-6 and TRBJ2-7, and the D gene may be TRBD2, 7 bases matching. This receptor carries the CDR3 CASKKSERDTYEQYF. At the DNA level, the sequence is TGTGCCAGCAAAAAAAGCGAGCGGGACACCTACGAGCAGTACTTC.